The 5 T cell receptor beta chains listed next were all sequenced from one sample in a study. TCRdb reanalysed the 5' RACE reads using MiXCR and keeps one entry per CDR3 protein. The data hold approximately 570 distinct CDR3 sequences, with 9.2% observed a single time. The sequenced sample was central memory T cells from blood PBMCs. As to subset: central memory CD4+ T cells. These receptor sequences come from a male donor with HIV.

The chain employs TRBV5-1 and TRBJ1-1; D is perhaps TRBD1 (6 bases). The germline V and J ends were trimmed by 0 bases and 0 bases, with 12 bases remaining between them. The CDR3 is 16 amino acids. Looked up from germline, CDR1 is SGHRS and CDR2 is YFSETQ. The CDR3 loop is CASSLEAGALNTEAFF. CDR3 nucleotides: TGCGCCAGCAGCTTGGAGGCAGGGGCCCTGAACACTGAAGCTTTCTTT.

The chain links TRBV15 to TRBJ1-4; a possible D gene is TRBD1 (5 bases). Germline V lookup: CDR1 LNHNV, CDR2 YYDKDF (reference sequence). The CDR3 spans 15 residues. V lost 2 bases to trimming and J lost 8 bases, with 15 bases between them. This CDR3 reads CATSRLGHNREKLFF. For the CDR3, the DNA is TGTGCCACCAGCAGACTCGGACATAACAGGGAAAAACTGTTTTTT.

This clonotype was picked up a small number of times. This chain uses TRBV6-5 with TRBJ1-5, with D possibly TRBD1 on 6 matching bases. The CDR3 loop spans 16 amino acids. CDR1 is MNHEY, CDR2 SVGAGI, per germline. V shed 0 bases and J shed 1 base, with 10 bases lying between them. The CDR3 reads CASSYSRGGSNQPQHF. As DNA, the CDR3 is TGTGCCAGCAGTTACTCGAGGGGGGGAAGCAATCAGCCCCAGCATTTT.

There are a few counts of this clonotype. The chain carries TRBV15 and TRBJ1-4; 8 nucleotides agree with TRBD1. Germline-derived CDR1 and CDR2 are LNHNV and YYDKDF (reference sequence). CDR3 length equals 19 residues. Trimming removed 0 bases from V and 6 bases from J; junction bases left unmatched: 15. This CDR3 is CATSRDYEAGSTGDEKLFF. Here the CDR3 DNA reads TGTGCCACCAGCAGAGATTACGAGGCCGGGTCGACAGGGGATGAAAAACTGTTTTTT.

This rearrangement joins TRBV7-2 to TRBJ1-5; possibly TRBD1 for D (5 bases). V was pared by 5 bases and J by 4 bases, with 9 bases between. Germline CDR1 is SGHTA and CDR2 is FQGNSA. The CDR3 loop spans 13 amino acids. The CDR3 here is CASSGDRNQPQHF. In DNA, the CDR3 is TGTGCCAGCAGCGGAGACAGAAATCAGCCCCAGCATTTT.